This note documents a single T cell receptor beta chain sequence. Its target is unknown. Repertoires were generated with immunoSEQ multiplex PCR, while TCRdb's copy carries only in-frame clones and drops some. The sample consists of around 100,000 clones, 87% of them appearing once. The CDR3 consists of 13 residues. CDR1 is MDHEN and CDR2 is SYDVKM in the germline V gene. J was trimmed by 6 bases and V by 5 bases; bases with no gene match: 4. The entry originates in a study of graft-versus-host responses after intestinal transplantation. This TCR was sampled from a human donor who was the organ donor for an intestinal transplant. The sequencing used unstimulated CD4+ T cells sorted from spleen or lymph node cells, collected before transplant. J is TRBJ1-5 and V is TRBV28, with 7 bases aligning to TRBD1. The CDR3 loop is CASSTQGFQPQHF. CDR3 bases: TGTGCCAGCAGTACACAGGGGTTTCAGCCCCAGCATTTT.